Listed below are T cell receptor beta chains from one sample, sequenced in a study of T cell responses to AZD1222 COVID-19 vaccine. Produced via immunoSEQ multiplex PCR; TCRdb's table is partial and in-frame only. The repertoire holds approximately 150,000 clones, with 80% to 95% as singletons. The starting material was peripheral blood, obtained on day 0 of AZD1222 vaccination. These receptors were obtained from an adult in good health. Both conserved end residues are part of each CDR3. D genes are given only for firm matches. Part of the rows lack a size; the others show once, few, many or a class for expanded clones.

D | size | J | V | DNA | CDR3
TRBD1 | - | TRBJ1-2 | TRBV6-5 | TGTGCCAGCAGTTACTCGCGACAGGGGAATGGCTACACCTTC | CASSYSRQGNGYTF
- | - | TRBJ1-5 | TRBV12-3/TRBV12-4 | TGTGCCAGCAGCCCGCAAGGCAATCAGCCCCAGCATTTT | CASSPQGNQPQHF
TRBD1 | once | TRBJ1-3 | TRBV4-1 | TGCGCCAGCAGCCAAGATCGGACAGGGTGGTCTGGAAACACCATATATTTT | CASSQDRTGWSGNTIYF
TRBD1 | - | TRBJ1-3 | TRBV19 | TGTGCCAGTAAACAGGGGGTTGTTGGAAACACCATATATTTT | CASKQGVVGNTIYF
- | - | TRBJ1-1 | TRBV7-8 | TGTGCCAGCAGCTTAGAGGCGGCTGAAGCTTTCTTT | CASSLEAAEAFF
- | - | TRBJ2-7 | TRBV27 | TGTGCCAGCAGTTTAGGTCCGGTTGGCGAGCAGTACTTC | CASSLGPVGEQYF
- | - | TRBJ1-2 | TRBV4-1 | TGCGCCAGCAGCCAAGAACCCCTCCCAGGTGACTATGGCTACACCTTC | CASSQEPLPGDYGYTF
- | - | TRBJ1-1 | TRBV7-3 | TGTGCCAGCAGCTCAAATGACGGGACTGAAGCTTTCTTT | CASSSNDGTEAFF
- | few | TRBJ1-3 | TRBV28 | TGTGCCAGCAGTTTGTTCGGTGTCTCTGGAAACACCATATATTTT | CASSLFGVSGNTIYF
TRBD1 | - | TRBJ2-2 | TRBV4-3 | TGCGCCAGCAGCCCCAGACAGGGGGAAGCCACCGGGGAGCTGTTTTTT | CASSPRQGEATGELFF
TRBD1 | - | TRBJ1-4 | TRBV3-1/TRBV3-2 | TGTGCCAGCAGGGAGGGGACAGGGAGTTTTAATAATGAAAAACTGTTTTTT | CASREGTGSFNNEKLFF
- | once | TRBJ1-2 | TRBV7-9 | TGTGCCAGCAGCCAAACGGCCAGGGGAATTGGCTACACCTTC | CASSQTARGIGYTF
- | once | TRBJ2-1 | TRBV3-1/TRBV3-2 | TGTGCCAGCAGCCAAGATGGGTCAGGAACAGACTACAATGAGCAGTTCTTC | CASSQDGSGTDYNEQFF
TRBD1 | - | TRBJ2-5 | TRBV19 | TGTGCCAGTACCAGGGACAGGGGGCCCCAAGAGACCCAGTACTTC | CASTRDRGPQETQYF
- | - | TRBJ1-4 | TRBV7-9 | TGTGCCAGCAGTCCCCCCCAGGGAAAACTGTTTTTT | CASSPPQGKLFF
- | - | TRBJ1-5 | TRBV12-2 | TGTGCAAGTCGCTTAGGAGGAGAACCCAATCAGCCCCAGCATTTT | CASRLGGEPNQPQHF
- | - | TRBJ2-5 | TRBV7-2 | TGTGCCAGCAGCTTAGCACGGATCCAAGAGACCCAGTACTTC | CASSLARIQETQYF
- | - | TRBJ1-1 | TRBV7-9 | TGTGCCAGCAGCCGGGCGGGGCGAGGGACTGAAGCTTTCTTT | CASSRAGRGTEAFF
- | - | TRBJ1-1 | TRBV7-2 | TGTGCCAGCAGCTTAGGAGGGGCCAGGGTCAACACTGAAGCTTTCTTT | CASSLGGARVNTEAFF
- | - | TRBJ2-3 | TRBV7-2 | TGTGCCAGCAGCAAACCGGGACCCGACACAGATACGCAGTATTTT | CASSKPGPDTDTQYF
- | - | TRBJ2-1 | TRBV3-1/TRBV3-2 | TGTGCCAGCAGCCAAGTTGGGGGAGATGAGCAGTTCTTC | CASSQVGGDEQFF
- | - | TRBJ2-7 | TRBV5-4 | TGTGCCAGCAGCCCGGCACCAGGGACCTACGAGCAGTACTTC | CASSPAPGTYEQYF
TRBD1 | - | TRBJ1-2 | TRBV24-1 | TGTGCCACCAGTGACCACGGACAGGGGGTAAACTATGGCTACACCTTC | CATSDHGQGVNYGYTF
- | - | TRBJ1-1 | TRBV6-4 | TGTGCCAGCAGTGACGAAACGAACACTGAAGCTTTCTTT | CASSDETNTEAFF
- | - | TRBJ2-7 | TRBV6-6 | TGTGCCAGCAGTTGGCGGGTTTCCCCCCATATGGGCGAGCAGTACTTC | CASSWRVSPHMGEQYF
TRBD2 | - | TRBJ2-1 | TRBV6-4 | TGTGCCAGCAGTGAGACTAGCGGGAGGGGGAATGAGCAGTTCTTC | CASSETSGRGNEQFF
- | - | TRBJ1-2 | TRBV24-1 | TGTGCCACCAGTGATTTGATAGCTAACTATGGCTACACCTTC | CATSDLIANYGYTF
TRBD1 | once | TRBJ1-5 | TRBV19 | TGTGCCAGTAGTGGGGACAGGGCGATCAATCAGCCCCAGCATTTT | CASSGDRAINQPQHF
TRBD1 | - | TRBJ1-4 | TRBV7-9 | TGTGCCAGCAGCTCGGGGACAGGGCGAAATGAAAAACTGTTTTTT | CASSSGTGRNEKLFF
- | - | TRBJ1-1 | TRBV12-3/TRBV12-4 | TGTGCCAGCAGTCTTGATACGGGGACTGAAGCTTTCTTT | CASSLDTGTEAFF
- | few | TRBJ1-2 | TRBV29-1 | TGCAGCGTTGATTTGGGTTTTCTAGGTTCCTATGGCTACACCTTC | CSVDLGFLGSYGYTF
- | - | TRBJ1-4 | TRBV7-9 | TGTGCCAGCAGCTTGGGGGGTACTAATGAAAAACTGTTTTTT | CASSLGGTNEKLFF
- | - | TRBJ1-2 | TRBV10-3 | TGTGCCATCAGTGAGGGGGCACCTAACTATGGCTACACCTTC | CAISEGAPNYGYTF
TRBD1 | - | TRBJ2-7 | TRBV29-1 | TGCAGCATTTCGGACAGGAGCTCCTACGAGCAGTACTTC | CSISDRSSYEQYF
- | - | TRBJ2-7 | TRBV7-2 | TGTGCCAGCAGCTTATCTTCTCGCCCGGCCTACGAGCAGTACTTC | CASSLSSRPAYEQYF
- | few | TRBJ1-6 | TRBV14 | TGTGCCAGCAGCCAGGTCCGAACAAATTCACCCCTCCACTTT | CASSQVRTNSPLHF
- | - | TRBJ1-1 | TRBV18 | TGTGCCAGCTCACCCCAGGGTTACATTATCGACACTGAAGCTTTCTTT | CASSPQGYIIDTEAFF
- | - | TRBJ1-2 | TRBV6-1 | TGTGCCAGCAGTGAATACGACCTCCCAGGTGGCTACACCTTC | CASSEYDLPGGYTF
TRBD2 | - | TRBJ2-7 | TRBV7-7 | TGTGCTAGCAGCCCTAGCGGGAGCAGCTCCTACGAGCAGTACTTC | CASSPSGSSSYEQYF